The 3 T cell receptor beta chains given below trace back to one sample, sequenced in a study of shared clonotypes between healthy human individuals. Profiling relied on immunoSEQ multiplex PCR, and the TCRdb table lists in-frame clones only, not all of them. The data show more than 2,000,000 clones, more than 80% seen once. Sequencing input: naive CD4+ T cells sorted from blood. Subset reported: CD45RA+ positively selected. The receptors stem from a man younger than 35 in good health.

The V call is TRBV7-2, the J call TRBJ2-5; 8 bases match TRBD2. Germline CDR1 is SGHTA and CDR2 is FQGNSA. This CDR3 spans 16 amino acids. V gave up 2 bases and J gave up 1 base; unmatched junction bases: 6. The CDR3 DNA sequence: TGTGCCAGCAGCTTAAATTTGCGGGGGGCCCAAGAGACCCAGTACTTC. It is translated as CASSLNLRGAQETQYF.

The V call is TRBV10-3, the J call TRBJ2-7; the D is unclear. The germline V and J ends were trimmed by 4 bases and 7 bases, with 11 bases remaining between them. Germline V gives CDR1 ENHRY, CDR2 SYGVKD. This CDR3 region has 12 residues. The CDR3 is CAISARGEEQYF. The CDR3 DNA follows: TGTGCCATCAGTGCAAGAGGTGAAGAGCAGTACTTC.

The chain couples TRBV4-1 to TRBJ1-1; perhaps TRBD1 as D (5 bases). This CDR3 spans 17 amino acids. Between the trimmed V and J ends, which lost 4 bases and 1 base, there was a span of 19 bases. CDR1 is MGHRA and CDR2 is YSYEKL in the germline V gene. CDR3 loop: CASSLQGRVMPNTEAFF. The CDR3 bases are TGCGCCAGCAGCCTTCAGGGTAGGGTAATGCCGAACACTGAAGCTTTCTTT.